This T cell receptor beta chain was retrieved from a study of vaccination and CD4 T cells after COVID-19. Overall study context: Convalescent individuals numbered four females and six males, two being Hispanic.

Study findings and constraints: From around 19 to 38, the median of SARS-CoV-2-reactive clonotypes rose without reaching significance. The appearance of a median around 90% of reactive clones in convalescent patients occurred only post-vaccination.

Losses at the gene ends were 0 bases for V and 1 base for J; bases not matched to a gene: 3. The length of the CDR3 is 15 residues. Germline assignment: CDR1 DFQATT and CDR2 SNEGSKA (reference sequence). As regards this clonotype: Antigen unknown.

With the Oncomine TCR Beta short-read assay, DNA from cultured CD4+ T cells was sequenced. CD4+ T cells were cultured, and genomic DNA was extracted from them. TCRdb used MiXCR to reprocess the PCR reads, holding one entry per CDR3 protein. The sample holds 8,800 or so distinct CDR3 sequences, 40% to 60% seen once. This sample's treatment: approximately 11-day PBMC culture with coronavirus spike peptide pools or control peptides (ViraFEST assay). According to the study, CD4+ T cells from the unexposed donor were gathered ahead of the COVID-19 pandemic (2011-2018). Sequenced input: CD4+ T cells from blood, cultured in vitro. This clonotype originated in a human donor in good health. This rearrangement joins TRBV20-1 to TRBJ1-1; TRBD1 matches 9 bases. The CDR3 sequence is CSARDGTGKNTEAFF. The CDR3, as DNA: TGCAGTGCTAGAGATGGGACAGGGAAGAACACTGAAGCTTTCTTT.